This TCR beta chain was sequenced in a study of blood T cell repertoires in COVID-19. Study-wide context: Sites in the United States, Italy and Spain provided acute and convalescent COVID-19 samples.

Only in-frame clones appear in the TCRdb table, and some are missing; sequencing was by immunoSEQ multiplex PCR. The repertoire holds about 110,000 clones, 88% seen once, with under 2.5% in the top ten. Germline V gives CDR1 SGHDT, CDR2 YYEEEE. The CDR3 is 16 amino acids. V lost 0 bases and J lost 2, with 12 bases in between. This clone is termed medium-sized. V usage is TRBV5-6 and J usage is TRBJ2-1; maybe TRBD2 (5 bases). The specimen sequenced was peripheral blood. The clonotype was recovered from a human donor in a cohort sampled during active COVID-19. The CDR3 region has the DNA TGTGCCAGCAGCTTGGGAGCGAGCGGCCCCTACAATGAGCAGTTCTTC. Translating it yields CASSLGASGPYNEQFF.